Listed below are T cell receptor beta chains from one sample, sequenced in a study of T cell repertoires in aging, cancer and after chemotherapy. Each CDR3 protein gets one entry after TCRdb re-called the multiplex PCR reads with MiXCR. The sample gives fewer than 20,000 distinct CDR3 sequences, roughly 53% of which show up once; about 11% is in the top ten. Material: blood. The origin of the receptors is a human donor in good health. Each CDR3 is given with its conserved first and last residue. D genes are given only for firm matches. The size of a clone is reported for some rows only, either as once, few or many, or as a class for expanded clones.

size: few
D: -
J: TRBJ2-2
V: TRBV15
DNA: TGTGCCACCAGCAGAGATCGAGGGGTAGGCGGGGAGCTGTTTTTT
CDR3: CATSRDRGVGGELFF

size: -
D: -
J: TRBJ2-1
V: TRBV29-1
DNA: TGCAGCGGGGGTCCGGGGGCTAGCTCCTACAATGAGCAGTTCTTC
CDR3: CSGGPGASSYNEQFF

size: -
D: -
J: TRBJ2-2
V: TRBV12-3/TRBV12-4
DNA: TGTGCCAGCGCCTCAGGGTCCGGGGAGCTGTTTTTT
CDR3: CASASGSGELFF

size: -
D: TRBD2
J: TRBJ2-5
V: TRBV6-5
DNA: TGTGCCAGCAGTTACTCTAGCGGGAGGGGAGAGACCCAGTACTTC
CDR3: CASSYSSGRGETQYF

size: few
D: TRBD1
J: TRBJ2-4
V: TRBV6-1
DNA: TGTGCCAGCCGACAGGGTGGGAGCAAAAACATTCAGTACTTC
CDR3: CASRQGGSKNIQYF

size: -
D: -
J: TRBJ2-6
V: TRBV12-3/TRBV12-4
DNA: TGTGCCAGCAGCCAGGACGTCTCTGGGGCCAACGTCCTGACTTTC
CDR3: CASSQDVSGANVLTF

size: -
D: -
J: TRBJ2-7
V: TRBV7-9
DNA: TGTGCCAGCAGCCGATTGCAGGGGGGGTCCGACGAGCAGTACTTC
CDR3: CASSRLQGGSDEQYF

size: few
D: -
J: TRBJ2-7
V: TRBV29-1
DNA: TGCAGCGTTGACACTGGGGACCTGGGAGAGCAGTACTTC
CDR3: CSVDTGDLGEQYF

size: -
D: -
J: TRBJ2-5
V: TRBV5-6
DNA: TGTGCCAGCAGCGGGGGGACAAGAGAGACCCAGTACTTC
CDR3: CASSGGTRETQYF

size: medium-sized
D: -
J: TRBJ2-7
V: TRBV29-1
DNA: TGCAGCGTTGAGTGGGACGGGAACGCCTACGAGCAGTACTTC
CDR3: CSVEWDGNAYEQYF

size: few
D: -
J: TRBJ2-7
V: TRBV27
DNA: TGTGCCAGCAGTGCCAGCAGGGGAAACGAGCAGTACTTC
CDR3: CASSASRGNEQYF

size: -
D: TRBD2
J: TRBJ2-1
V: TRBV19
DNA: TGTGCCAGTAGTATCCTAGCGGGAGGGGATGAGCAGTTCTTC
CDR3: CASSILAGGDEQFF

size: -
D: -
J: TRBJ2-2
V: TRBV18
DNA: TGTGCCAGCTCACCATATGGGGAAAACACCGGGGAGCTGTTTTTT
CDR3: CASSPYGENTGELFF

size: once
D: TRBD2
J: TRBJ2-7
V: TRBV18
DNA: TGTGCCAGCTCGCCCCGACTAGCGGGAAGCGAGCAGTACTTC
CDR3: CASSPRLAGSEQYF

size: -
D: TRBD2
J: TRBJ2-1
V: TRBV6-6
DNA: TGTGCCAGCAGTTCCCTAGCGGGATATAATGAGCAGTTCTTC
CDR3: CASSSLAGYNEQFF

size: -
D: -
J: TRBJ2-7
V: TRBV6-5
DNA: TGTGCCAGCAGGCGCGATGGGGGGTCAGACTCCTACGAGCAGTACTTC
CDR3: CASRRDGGSDSYEQYF

size: -
D: -
J: TRBJ2-7
V: TRBV19
DNA: TGTGCCAGTAGTATGCGGGCAGGGCCCCCGTCTAAAGAGCAGTACTTC
CDR3: CASSMRAGPPSKEQYF

size: -
D: TRBD2
J: TRBJ2-1
V: TRBV5-4
DNA: TGTGCCAGCAGCTTGGTCCTAGCGGGAGGGGGTGAGCAGTTCTTC
CDR3: CASSLVLAGGGEQFF

size: once
D: TRBD1
J: TRBJ1-2
V: TRBV19
DNA: TGTGCCAGTAGTCTCGGACAGGATGGCTACACCTTC
CDR3: CASSLGQDGYTF

size: -
D: -
J: TRBJ2-6
V: TRBV6-5
DNA: TGTGCCAGCAGTTACTCAGGGTCAACCTCTGGGGCCAACGTCCTGACTTTC
CDR3: CASSYSGSTSGANVLTF

size: -
D: TRBD2
J: TRBJ2-1
V: TRBV10-2
DNA: TGCGCCAGCACTCTAGCGGGACACTACAATGAGCAGTTCTTC
CDR3: CASTLAGHYNEQFF

size: -
D: TRBD2
J: TRBJ2-7
V: TRBV29-1
DNA: TGCAGCGTTGAAGTAGGGTGGGGGGAGGGTTACGAGCAGTACTTC
CDR3: CSVEVGWGEGYEQYF

size: medium-sized
D: -
J: TRBJ2-7
V: TRBV29-1
DNA: TGCAGCGTTGCAGGGACGGCGAACTACGAGCAGTACTTC
CDR3: CSVAGTANYEQYF

size: medium-sized
D: -
J: TRBJ2-6
V: TRBV6-2/TRBV6-3
DNA: TGTGCCAGCAGTTACAACTCTGGGGCCAACGTCCTGACTTTC
CDR3: CASSYNSGANVLTF

size: medium-sized
D: -
J: TRBJ2-3
V: TRBV29-1
DNA: TGCAGCGTCCATGGGGTCGCTCCTAGCACAGATACGCAGTATTTT
CDR3: CSVHGVAPSTDTQYF

size: few
D: -
J: TRBJ2-7
V: TRBV29-1
DNA: TGCAGCGTTGAAGTATCAGGGGCACGTCAGTACTTC
CDR3: CSVEVSGARQYF

size: -
D: TRBD1
J: TRBJ1-2
V: TRBV7-9
DNA: TGTGCCAGCAGCTCGGGACAGCTCTATGGCTACACCTTC
CDR3: CASSSGQLYGYTF

size: -
D: -
J: TRBJ1-1
V: TRBV6-1
DNA: TGTGCCAGCACCTGGAAGGGGATTGAAGCTTTCTTT
CDR3: CASTWKGIEAFF

size: -
D: -
J: TRBJ2-2
V: TRBV19
DNA: TGTGCCAGTAGCCTCCCCTACCTCCAGAGCGGGGAGCTGTTTTTT
CDR3: CASSLPYLQSGELFF

size: -
D: -
J: TRBJ2-6
V: TRBV6-1
DNA: TGTGCCAGCAGCCCATCCTACTCTGGGGCCAACGTCCTGACTTTC
CDR3: CASSPSYSGANVLTF

size: few
D: -
J: TRBJ1-4
V: TRBV29-1
DNA: TGCAGCGTTGCGGTCCTAAATGAAAAACTGTTTTTT
CDR3: CSVAVLNEKLFF

size: few
D: -
J: TRBJ2-3
V: TRBV29-1
DNA: TGCAGCGTTTCTTCTGTAACTAGCACAGATACGCAGTATTTT
CDR3: CSVSSVTSTDTQYF

size: medium-sized
D: TRBD1
J: TRBJ2-5
V: TRBV19
DNA: TGTGCCACTGGGAGCCCCCAAGGACAGGGCCAAGAGACCCAGTACTTC
CDR3: CATGSPQGQGQETQYF

size: -
D: -
J: TRBJ2-2
V: TRBV7-6
DNA: TGTGCCAGCAGCTTAGAGGGACGGGAAGGCGGGGAGCTGTTTTTT
CDR3: CASSLEGREGGELFF

size: few
D: -
J: TRBJ2-1
V: TRBV18
DNA: TGTGCCAGCTCAGGAACCGGTGGGAATGAGCAGTTCTTC
CDR3: CASSGTGGNEQFF

size: few
D: TRBD1
J: TRBJ2-7
V: TRBV29-1
DNA: TGCAGCGTTGGTCTCGGACAGGGGTCCTACGAGCAGTACTTC
CDR3: CSVGLGQGSYEQYF

size: few
D: -
J: TRBJ2-2
V: TRBV19
DNA: TGTGCCAGTGGAAACACCGGGGAGCTGTTTTTT
CDR3: CASGNTGELFF

size: few
D: TRBD1
J: TRBJ2-7
V: TRBV19
DNA: TGTGCCAGTAGTATAGCCGGGACAGCAACCTACGAGCAGTACTTC
CDR3: CASSIAGTATYEQYF